The 27 T cell receptor beta chains in this list originate from one sample, sequenced in a study of CD8+ T cells in alopecia areata (dated by TCRdb to about 2018). Libraries were prepared through the immunoSEQ multiplex PCR assay. RNA was extracted from all samples and reverse transcribed into cDNA, which served as template for TCR sequencing. TCRdb obtained this table from immuneACCESS and retained in-frame rearrangements with V and J assigned. These tables miss some clones; where compared with another copy, unresolved V genes account for less than half of the shortfall, and the remainder is unexplained. In this sample the table shows 200,000 to 250,000 clones, 50% to 70% of which occur a single time. The biggest ten clones account for around 1.4% of the sample. This specimen's time point label, interpreted: around 4 weeks on oral tofacitinib. The label giving this sample's treatment or condition can be read as: oral pan-JAK inhibitor, 5-10 mg twice daily.

Source: CD4+ T cells sorted from blood, taken at week 4, from a patient treated with tofacitinib. The receptors here all came from a human donor with alopecia areata.

The chain recombines TRBV7-9 with TRBJ2-3; maybe TRBD2 (5 bases). The CDR3 has 14 amino acids. Trimming removed 6 bases from V and 0 bases from J, with 10 bases in between. Germline values: CDR1 SEHNR, CDR2 FQNEAQ (reference sequence). In nucleotides, the CDR3 is TGTGCCAGCAGACGGACGGGGAGCACAGATACGCAGTATTTT. Translating it yields CASRRTGSTDTQYF.

This clone has only a few counts. This rearrangement joins TRBV6-6 to TRBJ2-2; the D gene is possibly TRBD1 (6 bases). The CDR3 spans 14 residues. CDR1 and CDR2 from the germline V gene are MNHNY and SVGAGI (reference sequence). The ends were cut back, 6 bases at V and 2 bases at J, with 10 bases in the middle. The CDR3 DNA reads as TGTGCCAGCAGGAGGGGGAGTAACACCGGGGAGCTGTTTTTT. Its protein is CASRRGSNTGELFF.

The chain joins TRBV7-9 to TRBJ1-2; D remains ambiguous. The CDR3 covers 11 residues. The ends were cut back, 1 base at V and 8 bases at J, with 5 bases in the middle. Germline CDR1 reads SEHNR; CDR2 reads FQNEAQ (reference sequence). CDR3 protein: CASSLEAGYTF. Written as DNA, the CDR3 is TGTGCCAGCAGCTTAGAGGCCGGCTACACCTTC.

The rearrangement joins TRBV4-1 to TRBJ1-2; D not certain. The CDR3 consists of 13 residues. Germline V gene data show CDR1 as MGHRA and CDR2 as YSYEKL. V gave up 0 bases and J gave up 8 bases, with 10 bases separating them. CDR3 bases: TGCGCCAGCAGCCAAGACGTTTGGAGAGGCTACACCTTC. It encodes CASSQDVWRGYTF.

The chain uses TRBV10-3 and TRBJ2-2; 13 nucleotides align to TRBD2. CDR1 is ENHRY and CDR2 is SYGVKD in the germline V gene. J was trimmed by 3 bases and V by 6 bases; bases with no gene match: 1. The CDR3 is made up of 15 amino acids. As DNA, the CDR3 is TGTGCCATCAGCGGACTAGCGGGGGACACCGGGGAGCTGTTTTTT. This translates into CAISGLAGDTGELFF.

The chain uses TRBV4-1 and TRBJ1-1; a possible D gene is TRBD1 (6 bases). Germline V gene data show CDR1 as MGHRA and CDR2 as YSYEKL. Deletions cut 4 bases from V and 5 bases from J, with 20 bases between. The CDR3 contains 16 residues. Written as DNA, the CDR3 is TGCGCCAGCAGCCTCATCCAAGGGGGGATGATTACTGAAGCTTTCTTT. Its translation is CASSLIQGGMITEAFF.

The chain carries TRBV29-1 and TRBJ2-7, with 9 bases that match TRBD2. CDR1 is SQVTM and CDR2 is ANQGSEA in the germline V gene. This CDR3 has 14 residues. The V gene end was trimmed by 5 bases and the J gene end by 7 bases; junction bases not matched to a gene: 12. The CDR3 nucleotides read TGCAGCGTTTCGGTACTAGCGGGTGGCAGGGAGCAGTACTTC. Protein sequence: CSVSVLAGGREQYF.

The chain is built from TRBV5-6 and TRBJ2-4, with TRBD1 matching over 9 bases. This CDR3 is 15 amino acids long. J lost 8 bases, V lost 0 bases, and 6 bases had no gene match. Per the germline V gene, CDR1 is SGHDT and CDR2 is YYEEEE. CDR3 sequence (DNA): TGTGCCAGCAGCTTGGGACAGGGGGAGTGGGACATTCAGTACTTC. Its translation: CASSLGQGEWDIQYF.

This chain joins TRBV15 and TRBJ1-1; TRBD1 is a possible D gene (5 bases). This CDR3 is 13 amino acids long. Germline CDR1 reads LNHNV; CDR2 reads YYDKDF (reference sequence). V was pared by 5 bases and J by 3 bases, with 10 bases between. CDR3 in DNA: TGTGCCACCAGCCGCAGGGCAGACACTGAAGCTTTCTTT. This codes for CATSRRADTEAFF.

The CDR3 sequence is CASSEYGGTGSNEQFF. In nucleotides, the CDR3 is TGTGCCAGCAGTGAATATGGAGGGACAGGGAGCAATGAGCAGTTCTTC. The V gene is TRBV25-1, the J gene TRBJ2-1; 9 nucleotides match TRBD1. There are 16 residues in the CDR3. The J segment lost 6 bases and the V segment lost 0 bases, leaving 6 bases of the junction unmatched. Germline-derived CDR1 and CDR2 are MGHDK and SYGVNS.

The chain is built from TRBV21-1 and TRBJ1-5; the DNA was not compared with TRBD1, the D call given in the table. TRBV21-1 is listed as a pseudogene. There are 13 residues in the CDR3. CDR3 DNA: TGTGCCAGCCACGACAGACTGTATCAGCCCCAGCATTTT. Translating it yields CASHDRLYQPQHF.

The rearrangement joins TRBV10-3 to TRBJ2-7; TRBD1 matches at 12 bases. The junction had 15 bases not matched to a gene; V was cut back by 6 bases and J by 3 bases. Per the germline V gene, CDR1 is ENHRY and CDR2 is SYGVKD. The CDR3 loop spans 18 amino acids. CDR3 in amino acids: CAISQPGTGGNSGYEQYF. DNA for the CDR3: TGTGCCATCAGCCAACCCGGGACAGGGGGCAATTCGGGCTACGAGCAGTACTTC.

The chain uses TRBV11-2 and TRBJ2-1; 11 bases fit TRBD2. The CDR3 loop spans 15 amino acids. Germline V gene lookup returns CDR1 SGHAT and CDR2 FQNNGV. Losses at the gene ends were 6 bases for V and 6 bases for J; bases not matched to a gene: 7. The CDR3 sequence: CASRLTSGVTNEQFF. DNA of the CDR3: TGTGCCAGCAGGCTGACTAGCGGGGTCACCAATGAGCAGTTCTTC.

With regard to this clone: The sample has other DNA sequences that encode this CDR3 too. This rearrangement joins TRBV9 to TRBJ1-1, with D uncertain. The V end lost 0 bases, the J end lost 1 base, and 4 bases lay between the germline ends. The germline CDR1 and CDR2 sequences are SGDLS and YYNGEE. This CDR3 spans 13 amino acids. The CDR3 loop is CASSVGPNTEAFF. The CDR3 region has the DNA TGTGCCAGCAGCGTAGGACCGAACACTGAAGCTTTCTTT. The full variable domain, in which reference TRBV9 and TRBJ1-1 provide the parts outside the CDR3, is DSGVTQTPKHLITATGQRVTLRCSPRSGDLSVYWYQQSLDQGLQFLIQYYNGEERAKGNILERFSAQQFPDLHSELNLSSLELGDSALYFCASSVGPNTEAFFGQGTRLTVV.

The table lists this clone with a few counts. This chain connects TRBV5-1 to TRBJ2-7; 7 nucleotides agree with TRBD1. This CDR3 has 14 amino acids. Germline V CDR1 and CDR2: SGHRS, YFSETQ. V was clipped by 0 bases and J by 0 bases; unmatched bases: 0. CDR3 residues: CASSLEGASYEQYF. The CDR3 region has the DNA TGCGCCAGCAGCTTGGAGGGGGCCTCCTACGAGCAGTACTTC.

This clone was counted only a few times. The chain has TRBV14 and TRBJ1-1, with D possibly matching TRBD1 (5 bases). The V gene's germline CDR1 is SGHDN and CDR2 FVKESK. V shed 4 bases and J shed 7 bases, with 10 bases lying between them. The CDR3 extends over 12 amino acids. The CDR3 sequence is CASSLQGFEAFF. CDR3 bases: TGTGCCAGCAGCCTCCAGGGATTTGAAGCTTTCTTT.

The chain recombines TRBV2 with TRBJ2-5; maybe TRBD2 (5 bases). This CDR3 is built from 12 residues. Deletions cut 2 bases from V and 13 bases from J, with 14 bases between. Germline lookup yields CDR1 SNHLY and CDR2 FYNNEI. CDR3 bases: TGTGCCAGCAGTGAAATAGAGGGAGTCCTGTACTTC. It codes for CASSEIEGVLYF.

The J gene is TRBJ1-5, the V gene TRBV9; D unresolved. The V gene's germline CDR1 is SGDLS and CDR2 YYNGEE. Trimming left V 5 bases short and J 2 bases short, with 8 bases between. The CDR3 has 13 residues. The CDR3 sequence: CASSGGGNQPQHF. CDR3 nucleotides: TGTGCCAGCAGTGGCGGGGGCAATCAGCCCCAGCATTTT. The variable domain in full, with the rest retrieved from reference TRBV9 and TRBJ1-5, is DSGVTQTPKHLITATGQRVTLRCSPRSGDLSVYWYQQSLDQGLQFLIQYYNGEERAKGNILERFSAQQFPDLHSELNLSSLELGDSALYFCASSGGGNQPQHFGDGTRLSIL.

This rearrangement joins TRBV6-5 to TRBJ2-1; possible D gene TRBD2, 5 bases. The ends were cut back, 5 bases at V and 0 bases at J, with 11 bases in the middle. There are 15 residues in the CDR3. Germline CDR1 and CDR2: MNHEY and SVGAGI. The CDR3 DNA reads TGTGCCAGCAGTCGACTATCCGGCTCCTACAATGAGCAGTTCTTC. This codes for CASSRLSGSYNEQFF.

This clone has a count of ten or more. This rearrangement joins TRBV7-2 to TRBJ2-1; perhaps TRBD1 as D (5 bases). There are 13 residues in the CDR3. The V end lost 5 bases, the J end lost 4 bases, and 9 bases lay between the germline ends. Germline values: CDR1 SGHTA, CDR2 FQGNSA. CDR3 loop: CASSKTAYNEQFF. Written as DNA, the CDR3 is TGTGCCAGCAGCAAGACAGCTTACAATGAGCAGTTCTTC.

The chain carries TRBV5-6 and TRBJ1-2; a possible D gene is TRBD1 (5 bases). The V end was cut by 5 bases, the J end by 10 bases, with 21 bases between. The CDR3 length is 14 residues. Germline assignment: CDR1 SGHDT and CDR2 YYEEEE. CDR3: CASRLTGTDMDYTF. CDR3 in DNA: TGTGCCAGCAGATTGACCGGGACGGACATGGACTACACCTTC.

This clone has a handful of counts. V gene TRBV7-2 combines with J gene TRBJ1-4; D gene uncertain. The V end lost 5 bases, the J end lost 0 bases, and 16 bases lay between the germline ends. The CDR3 runs to 17 residues. Per the germline V gene, CDR1 is SGHTA and CDR2 is FQGNSA. For the CDR3, the DNA is TGTGCCAGCAGCCCAGAAGTCCTCAATCCAACTAATGAAAAACTGTTTTTT. This translates into CASSPEVLNPTNEKLFF.

The chain links TRBV5-6 to TRBJ2-7, with TRBD1 identical over 7 bases. This CDR3 has 16 amino acids. V was clipped by 4 bases and J by 3 bases; unmatched bases: 13. The V gene's germline CDR1 is SGHDT and CDR2 YYEEEE. The CDR3 DNA is TGTGCCAGCAGCCCGGCGGGCCCCTCAGGGGGCTACGAGCAGTACTTC. Protein: CASSPAGPSGGYEQYF.

The table lists this clone with a few counts. The CDR3 loop is CASSPWEGVKNIQYF. The DNA for the CDR3 is TGTGCCAGCAGTCCCTGGGAGGGTGTAAAAAACATTCAGTACTTC. The chain combines TRBV7-9 with TRBJ2-4; 7 nucleotides align to TRBD2. The germline gives CDR1 SEHNR, CDR2 FQNEAQ (reference sequence). V trimming: 6 bases; J trimming: 4 bases; junction bases outside the gene matches: 9. The CDR3 contains 15 residues. The whole variable domain, filled in from reference TRBV7-9 and TRBJ2-4, reads DTGVSQNPRHKITKRGQNVTFRCDPISEHNRLYWYRQTLGQGPEFLTYFQNEAQLEKSRLLSDRFSAERPKGSFSTLEIQRTEQGDSAMYLCASSPWEGVKNIQYFGAGTRLSVL.

The chain employs TRBV29-1 and TRBJ1-4; TRBD1 might be the D (6 bases). The V end was cut by 4 bases, the J end by 6 bases, with 15 bases between. Germline V gives CDR1 SQVTM, CDR2 ANQGSEA. This CDR3 has 14 amino acids. In DNA, the CDR3 is TGCAGCGTTGGAGTGGGCACAGGGTATGAAAAACTGTTTTTT. Translation: CSVGVGTGYEKLFF.

In DNA, the CDR3 is TGCAGCGTTGACGCCAACTACCAAGAGACCCAGTACTTC. Amino acids: CSVDANYQETQYF. J is TRBJ2-5 and V is TRBV29-1, with no clear D. The germline V gene encodes CDR1 SQVTM and CDR2 ANQGSEA. The CDR3 covers 13 residues. The V end lost 3 bases, the J end lost 0 bases, and 8 bases lay between the germline ends.

The CDR3 DNA is TGTGCCAGCAGCGGAACGTCGGGTCAGCAAGAGACCCAGTACTTC. Translated, it gives CASSGTSGQQETQYF. The chain is built from TRBV9 and TRBJ2-5, with D unclear. Per germline, CDR1 SGDLS and CDR2 YYNGEE. The CDR3 has 15 residues. The V end was cut by 3 bases, the J end by 2 bases, with 14 bases between.